Only a few counts were recorded for the clone carrying this T cell receptor beta chain. This entry is derived from a study of T cells after yellow fever vaccination. The V gene's germline CDR1 is MNHEY and CDR2 SVGEGT. V was pared by 8 bases and J by 6 bases, with 12 bases between. The CDR3 spans 12 residues. MiXCR, run by TCRdb on the 5' RACE reads, gives a single entry per CDR3 protein. The sample has about 170,000 distinct CDR3 sequences; more than 9.5% are singletons. This sequence joins TRBV6-2 or TRBV6-3 and TRBJ2-3, with D unresolved. This TCR was recovered from a man younger than 35 who received the YFV17D yellow fever vaccine. The sample here was CD8+ T cells sorted from PBMCs, taken 15 days after the yellow fever booster vaccination. The CDR3 loop reads CASGQVRDTQYF. CDR3 DNA sequence: TGTGCCAGCGGTCAGGTCAGGGATACGCAGTATTTT.